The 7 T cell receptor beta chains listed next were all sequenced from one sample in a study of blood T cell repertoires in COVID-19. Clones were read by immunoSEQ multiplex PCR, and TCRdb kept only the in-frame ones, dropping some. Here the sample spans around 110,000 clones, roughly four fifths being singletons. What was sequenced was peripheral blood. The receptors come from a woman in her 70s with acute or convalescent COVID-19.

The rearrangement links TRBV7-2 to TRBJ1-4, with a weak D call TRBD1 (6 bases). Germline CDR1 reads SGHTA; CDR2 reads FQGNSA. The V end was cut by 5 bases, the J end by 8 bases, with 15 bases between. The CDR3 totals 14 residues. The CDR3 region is CASSPGHLVEKLFF. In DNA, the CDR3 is TGTGCCAGCAGCCCGGGACATTTAGTCGAAAAACTGTTTTTT.

The CDR3 bases are TGTGCTAGCGAAGACAGTGTCTATGGCTACACCTTC. The encoded protein is CASEDSVYGYTF. The chain carries TRBV12-5 and TRBJ1-2, with a possible D match to TRBD1 (5 bases). CDR3 length: 12 amino acids. V lost 9 bases, J lost 4 bases, and 12 bases lay in between. Germline CDR1 and CDR2: LGHNT and FRNRAP.

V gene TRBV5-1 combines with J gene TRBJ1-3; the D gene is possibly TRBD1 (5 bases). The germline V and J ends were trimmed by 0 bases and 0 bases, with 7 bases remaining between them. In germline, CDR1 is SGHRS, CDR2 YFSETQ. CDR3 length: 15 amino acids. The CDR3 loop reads CASSLGQHSGNTIYF. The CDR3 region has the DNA TGCGCCAGCAGCTTGGGACAGCACTCTGGAAACACCATATATTTT.

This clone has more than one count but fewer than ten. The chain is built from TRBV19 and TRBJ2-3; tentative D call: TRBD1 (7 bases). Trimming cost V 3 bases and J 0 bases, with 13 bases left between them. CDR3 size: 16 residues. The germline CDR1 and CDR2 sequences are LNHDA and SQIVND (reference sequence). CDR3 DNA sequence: TGTGCCAGTAGTATCTGGTCAGGGGGGAGCACAGATACGCAGTATTTT. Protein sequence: CASSIWSGGSTDTQYF.

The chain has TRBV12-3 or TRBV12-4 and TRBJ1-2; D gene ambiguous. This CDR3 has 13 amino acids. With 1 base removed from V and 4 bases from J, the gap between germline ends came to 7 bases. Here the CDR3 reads CASSLVMSYGYTF. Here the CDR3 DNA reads TGTGCCAGCAGTTTAGTTATGAGCTATGGCTACACCTTC.

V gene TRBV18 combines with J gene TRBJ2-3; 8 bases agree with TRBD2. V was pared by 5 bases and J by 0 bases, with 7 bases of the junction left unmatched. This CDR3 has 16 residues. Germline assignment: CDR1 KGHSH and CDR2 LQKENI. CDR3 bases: TGTGCCAGCTCATTCACTAGCGGCATAAGCACAGATACGCAGTATTTT. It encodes CASSFTSGISTDTQYF.

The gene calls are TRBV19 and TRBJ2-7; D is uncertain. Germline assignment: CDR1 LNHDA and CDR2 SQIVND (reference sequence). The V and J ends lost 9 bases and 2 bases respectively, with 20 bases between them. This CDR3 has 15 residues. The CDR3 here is CASSPDTLGTYEQYF. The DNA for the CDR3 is TGTGCCAGCAGCCCCGACACTCTCGGAACCTACGAGCAGTACTTC. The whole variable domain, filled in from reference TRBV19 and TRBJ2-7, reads DGGITQSPKYLFRKEGQNVTLSCEQNLNHDAMYWYRQDPGQGLRLIYYSQIVNDFQKGDIAEGYSVSREKKESFPLTVTSAQKNPTAFYLCASSPDTLGTYEQYFGPGTRLTVT.